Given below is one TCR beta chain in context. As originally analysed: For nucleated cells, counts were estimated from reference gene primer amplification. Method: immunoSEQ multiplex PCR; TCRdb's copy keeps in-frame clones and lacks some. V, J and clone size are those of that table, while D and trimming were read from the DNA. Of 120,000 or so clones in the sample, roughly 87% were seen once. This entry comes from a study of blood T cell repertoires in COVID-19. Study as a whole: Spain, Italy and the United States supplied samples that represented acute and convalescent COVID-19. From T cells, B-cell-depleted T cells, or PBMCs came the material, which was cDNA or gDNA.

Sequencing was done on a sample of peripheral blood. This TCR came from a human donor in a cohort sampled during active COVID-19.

The CDR3 is CASRGGFTSPLHF. DNA for the CDR3: TGTGCCAGCAGAGGAGGGTTTACTTCACCCCTCCACTTT. The chain carries TRBV2 and TRBJ1-6; no definite D call. The CDR3 is made up of 13 amino acids. Trimming pared 6 bases from V and 9 bases from J, leaving 12 bases between. The germline V gene encodes CDR1 SNHLY and CDR2 FYNNEI.